This T cell receptor beta chain was captured in a study of cytomegalovirus exposure and HLA in healthy donors. The CDR3 has 14 amino acids. Trimming took 5 bases from V and 7 from J, leaving 14 bases between them. Germline CDR1 is SEHNR and CDR2 is FQNEAQ (reference sequence). PCR involved 60 Vbeta and 13 Jbeta primers. TCRdb's copy holds only in-frame clones and misses some; the assay was immunoSEQ multiplex PCR. The sample contains around 130,000 clones, more than 80% of which appear only once. Broader study findings: Apparent HLA restriction characterized most CMV-associated TCR beta chains in a later analysis. Later analysis indicated greater clonal expansion among HLA-associated TCR beta chains than among equally common other chains. Later genetic work tied a missense DCLRE1C variant to beta-chain V and J trimming.

About this clone: Its matching antigen is unknown.

Sequenced: PBMCs. This chain links TRBV7-9 with TRBJ1-4; D is undetermined. The TCR comes from a man between 40 and 49 years old in good health and CMV-seronegative. Written as DNA, the CDR3 is TGTGCCAGCAGCAGAGGAGGAGGGTCTGAAAAACTGTTTTTT. Its translation: CASSRGGGSEKLFF.